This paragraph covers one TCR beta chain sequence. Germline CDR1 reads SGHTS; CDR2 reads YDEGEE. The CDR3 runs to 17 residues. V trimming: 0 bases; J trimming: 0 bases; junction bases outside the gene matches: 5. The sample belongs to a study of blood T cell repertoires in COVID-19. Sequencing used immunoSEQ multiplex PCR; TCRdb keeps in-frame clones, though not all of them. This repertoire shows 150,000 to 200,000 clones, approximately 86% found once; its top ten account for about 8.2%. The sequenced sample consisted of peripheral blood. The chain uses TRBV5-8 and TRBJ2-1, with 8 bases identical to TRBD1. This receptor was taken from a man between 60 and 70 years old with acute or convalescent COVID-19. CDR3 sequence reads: CASSLVGQALSYNEQFF. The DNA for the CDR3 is TGTGCCAGCAGCTTGGTGGGACAGGCGCTCTCCTACAATGAGCAGTTCTTC.